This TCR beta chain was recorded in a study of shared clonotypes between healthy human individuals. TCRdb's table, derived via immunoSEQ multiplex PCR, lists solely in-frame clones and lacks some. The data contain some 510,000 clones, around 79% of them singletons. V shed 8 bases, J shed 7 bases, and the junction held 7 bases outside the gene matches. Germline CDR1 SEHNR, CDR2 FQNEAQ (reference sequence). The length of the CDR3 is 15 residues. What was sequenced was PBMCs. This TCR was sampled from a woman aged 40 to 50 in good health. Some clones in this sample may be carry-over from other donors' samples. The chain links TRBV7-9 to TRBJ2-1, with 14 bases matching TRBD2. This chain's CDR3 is CASGPGLAGENEQFF. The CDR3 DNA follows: TGTGCCAGCGGACCGGGACTAGCGGGAGAGAATGAGCAGTTCTTC.